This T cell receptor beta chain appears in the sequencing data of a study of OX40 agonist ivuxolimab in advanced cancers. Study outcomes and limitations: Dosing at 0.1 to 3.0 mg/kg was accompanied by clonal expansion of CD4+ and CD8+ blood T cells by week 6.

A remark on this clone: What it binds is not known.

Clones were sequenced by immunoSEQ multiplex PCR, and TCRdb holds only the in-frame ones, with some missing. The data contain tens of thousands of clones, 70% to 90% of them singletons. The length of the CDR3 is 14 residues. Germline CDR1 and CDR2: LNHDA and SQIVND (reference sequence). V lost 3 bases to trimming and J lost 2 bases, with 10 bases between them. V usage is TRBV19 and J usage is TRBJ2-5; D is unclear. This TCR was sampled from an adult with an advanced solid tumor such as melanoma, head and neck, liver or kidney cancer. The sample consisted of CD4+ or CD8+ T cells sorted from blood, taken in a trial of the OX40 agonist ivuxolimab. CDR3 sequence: CASSISGRQETQYF. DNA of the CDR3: TGTGCCAGTAGTATTAGTGGAAGGCAAGAGACCCAGTACTTC.